The next 8 T cell receptor beta chains were all read from a single sample in a study of human T cells and chemical hapten exposure. TCRdb recomputed calls from the RACE reads with MiXCR, one row per CDR3 protein. Here the sample spans tens of thousands of distinct CDR3 sequences, nearly 10% being singletons. Time point noted: pre-sensitization, week 0. This sample's treatment: therapeutic diphenylcyclopropenone sensitization with weekly scalp DPC. The source was whole blood, collected in connection with sensitization to the hapten diphenylcyclopropenone (DPC). The receptors originated from a woman in her thirties or forties with alopecia areata. Some clones in this sample may be carry-over from other donors' samples.

This chain connects TRBV14 to TRBJ1-1; perhaps TRBD1 as D (6 bases). The CDR3 extends over 12 amino acids. Germline CDR1 is SGHDN and CDR2 is FVKESK. V was shortened by 2 bases and J by 11 bases, with 12 bases between the two germline ends. The CDR3 bases are TGTGCCAGCAGCCAAAACAGGGCTACGGCTTTCTTT. Translated: CASSQNRATAFF. Variable domain in full (rest from reference TRBV14 and TRBJ1-1): EAGVTQFPSHSVIEKGQTVTLRCDPISGHDNLYWYRRVMGKEIKFLLHFVKESKQDESGMPNNRFLAERTGGTYSTLKVQPAELEDSGVYFCASSQNRATAFFGQGTRLTVV.

In its sample, this clonotype was seen many times. The chain carries TRBV20-1 and TRBJ2-5, with 10 nucleotides matching TRBD2. This CDR3 spans 15 amino acids. CDR1 is DFQATT and CDR2 is SNEGSKA in the germline V gene (reference sequence). Losses at the gene ends were 2 bases for V and 2 bases for J; bases not matched to a gene: 5. The CDR3 DNA is TGCAGTGCTAGAAGCCCTAGCGGGGGTCAAGAGACCCAGTACTTC. This sequence encodes CSARSPSGGQETQYF.

This clonotype was recorded a few times. The gene calls are TRBV15 and TRBJ1-2; D remains ambiguous. The CDR3 extends over 15 amino acids. Germline lookup yields CDR1 LNHNV and CDR2 YYDKDF (reference sequence). V was cut by 0 bases and J by 6 bases, with 14 bases left in between. The chain's CDR3 is CATSRDPKTGDGYTF. The CDR3 DNA reads TGTGCCACCAGCAGAGATCCTAAGACCGGGGATGGCTACACCTTC.

V and J are TRBV6-5 and TRBJ2-5, with D perhaps matching TRBD1 (5 bases). This CDR3 spans 15 amino acids. The germline V and J ends were trimmed by 1 base and 5 bases, with 14 bases remaining between them. Germline loops: CDR1 MNHEY, CDR2 SVGAGI. The CDR3 coding sequence is TGTGCCAGCAGTTACTTGGGCCCAGGGCTGGAGACCCAGTACTTC. It is translated as CASSYLGPGLETQYF.

In this sample, this clonotype turned up a few times. This chain joins TRBV12-3 or TRBV12-4 and TRBJ2-4; D is uncertain. The CDR3 totals 14 residues. V was pared by 7 bases and J by 0 bases, with 10 bases between. In nucleotides, the CDR3 is TGTGCCAGCAAGGAAACGGTAGCCAAAAACATTCAGTACTTC. Protein sequence: CASKETVAKNIQYF.

This clonotype was counted ten times or more. The rearrangement uses TRBV28 and TRBJ1-3, with 7 bases matching TRBD1. V lost 5 bases and J lost 0; bases outside the gene matches: 10. CDR3 length: 17 amino acids. The germline V gene has CDR1 MDHEN and CDR2 SYDVKM. The CDR3 coding sequence is TGTGCCAGCAGTCAAGACAGGGACCTTTTCTCTGGAAACACCATATATTTT. This codes for CASSQDRDLFSGNTIYF. Using reference TRBV28 and TRBJ1-3 for the parts outside the CDR3, the full variable domain is DVKVTQSSRYLVKRTGEKVFLECVQDMDHENMFWYRQDPGLGLRLIYFSYDVKMKEKGDIPEGYSVSREKKERFSLILESASTNQTSMYLCASSQDRDLFSGNTIYFGEGSWLTVV.

The chain recombines TRBV7-8 with TRBJ2-3, with 7 bases aligning to TRBD2. The V and J ends lost 3 bases and 4 bases, in that order; junction bases with no gene match: 10. Germline CDR1 reads SGHVS; CDR2 reads FQNEAQ. The CDR3 has 16 amino acids. CDR3 nucleotide sequence: TGTGCCAGCAGCTTTGCAGCGGGGACGGCGGCAGATACGCAGTATTTT. Amino acids: CASSFAAGTAADTQYF.

This clonotype was counted at least ten times. CDR3 sequence (DNA): TGTGCCAGCCGAAAAGGCGTAGCGGGGAGCCAAGAGACCCAGTACTTC. Its protein is CASRKGVAGSQETQYF. The chain links TRBV2 to TRBJ2-5; 8 nucleotides line up with TRBD2. The germline V gene encodes CDR1 SNHLY and CDR2 FYNNEI. This CDR3 comprises 16 residues. V shed 8 bases, J shed 1 base, and the junction held 12 bases outside the gene matches.